This T cell receptor (beta chain) came from a study of PD-1 blockade in classical Hodgkin lymphoma. Findings of the study overall: The diversity seen at baseline in complete responders resembled that of newly diagnosed patients. Patients excluded were those beginning nivolumab under 1 year after ASCT. The authors have not defined what causes the repertoire differences, possibly disease activity or prior therapy.

Measured with immunoSEQ multiplex PCR; TCRdb has only the in-frame clones, and not every one. Here the sample spans approximately 49,000 clones, around 80% being singletons. V lost 5 bases to trimming and J lost 2 bases; unmatched junction nucleotides: 4. Germline V gives CDR1 MDHEN, CDR2 SYDVKM. The CDR3 consists of 14 residues. With regard to this clone: Its antigen is unknown.

Time point described: cycle 4 day 1 (C4D1), after more than five weeks of nivolumab. Brentuximab vedotin exposure varied, and every patient relapsed after autologous stem cell transplantation. Best overall response was complete response, partial response or progressive disease in these relapsed/refractory classical Hodgkin lymphoma patients. The gene calls are TRBV28 and TRBJ1-2, with 8 bases fitting TRBD1. Source: peripheral blood mononuclear cells (PBMCs), taken before the fourth cycle of nivolumab. The receptor was isolated from a human donor with classical Hodgkin lymphoma. CDR3 protein: CASSGDRSNYGYTF. DNA of the CDR3: TGTGCCAGCAGTGGGGACAGGAGCAACTATGGCTACACCTTC.